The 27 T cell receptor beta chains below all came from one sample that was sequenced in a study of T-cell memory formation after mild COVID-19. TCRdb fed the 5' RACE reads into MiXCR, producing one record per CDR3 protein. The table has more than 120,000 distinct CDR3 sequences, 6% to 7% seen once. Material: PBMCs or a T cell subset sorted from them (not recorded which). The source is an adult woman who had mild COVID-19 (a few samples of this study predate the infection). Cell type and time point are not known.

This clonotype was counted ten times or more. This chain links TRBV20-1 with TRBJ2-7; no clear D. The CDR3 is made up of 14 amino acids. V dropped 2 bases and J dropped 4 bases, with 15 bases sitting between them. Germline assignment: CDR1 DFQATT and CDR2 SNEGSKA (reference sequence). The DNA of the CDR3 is TGCAGTGCTAGATCCACACCAGGCGGATACGAGCAGTACTTC. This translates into CSARSTPGGYEQYF.

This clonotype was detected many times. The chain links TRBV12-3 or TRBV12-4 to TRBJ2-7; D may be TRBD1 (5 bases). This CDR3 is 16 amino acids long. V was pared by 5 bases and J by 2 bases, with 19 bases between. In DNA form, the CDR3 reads TGTGCCAGCAGTCCCGGTTTACAGGAACCTACCTACGAGCAGTACTTC. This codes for CASSPGLQEPTYEQYF.

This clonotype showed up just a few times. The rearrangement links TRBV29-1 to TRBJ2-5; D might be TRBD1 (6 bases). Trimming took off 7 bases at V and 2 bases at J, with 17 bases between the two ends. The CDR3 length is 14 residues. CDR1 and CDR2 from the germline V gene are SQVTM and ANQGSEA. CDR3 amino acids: CSDLTYRAQETQYF. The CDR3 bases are TGCAGCGACTTAACCTACAGGGCACAAGAGACCCAGTACTTC.

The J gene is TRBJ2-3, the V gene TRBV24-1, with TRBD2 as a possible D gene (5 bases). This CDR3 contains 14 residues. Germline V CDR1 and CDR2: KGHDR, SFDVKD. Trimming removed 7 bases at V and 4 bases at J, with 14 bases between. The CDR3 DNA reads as TGTGCCACCAGCTTTACGGGATTGGCAGATACGCAGTATTTT. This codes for CATSFTGLADTQYF.

Here the CDR3 DNA reads TGTGCCAGCAGTTTGGGGACAGGGGGCGCTGAGCAGTTCTTC. The encoded protein is CASSLGTGGAEQFF. The V gene is TRBV12-3 or TRBV12-4, the J gene TRBJ2-1; 12 nucleotides align to TRBD1. This CDR3 region has 14 residues. V lost 3 bases to trimming and J lost 9 bases; unmatched junction nucleotides: 3.

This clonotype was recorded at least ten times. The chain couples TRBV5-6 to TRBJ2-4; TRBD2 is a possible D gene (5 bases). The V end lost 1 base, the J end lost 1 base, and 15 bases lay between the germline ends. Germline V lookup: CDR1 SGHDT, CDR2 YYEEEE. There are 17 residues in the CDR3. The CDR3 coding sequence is TGTGCCAGCAGCTTGCAGAGGGCGGAGCGGGCCAAAAACATTCAGTACTTC. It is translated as CASSLQRAERAKNIQYF.

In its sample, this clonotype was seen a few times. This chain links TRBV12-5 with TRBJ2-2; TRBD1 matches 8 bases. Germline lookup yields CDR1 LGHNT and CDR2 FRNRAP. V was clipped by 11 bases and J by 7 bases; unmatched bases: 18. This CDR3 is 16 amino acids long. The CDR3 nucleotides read TGTGCTCACGGCCGGGACAGGAGGACCTCCGGCGGGGAGCTGTTTTTT. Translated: CAHGRDRRTSGGELFF.

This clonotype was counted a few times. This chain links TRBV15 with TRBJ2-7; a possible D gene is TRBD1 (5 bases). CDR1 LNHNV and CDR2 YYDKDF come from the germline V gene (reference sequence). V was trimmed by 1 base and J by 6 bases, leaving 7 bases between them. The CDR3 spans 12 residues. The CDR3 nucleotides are TGTGCCACCAGCAGAGCGACAGCCGAGCAGTACTTC. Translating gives CATSRATAEQYF.

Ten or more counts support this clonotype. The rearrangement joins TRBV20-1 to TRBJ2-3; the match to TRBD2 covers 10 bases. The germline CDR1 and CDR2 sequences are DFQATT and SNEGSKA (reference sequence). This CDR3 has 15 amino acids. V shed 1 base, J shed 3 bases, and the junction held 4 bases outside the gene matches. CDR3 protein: CSARVASGRTDTQYF. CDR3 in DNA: TGCAGTGCTAGAGTGGCTAGCGGGAGAACAGATACGCAGTATTTT.

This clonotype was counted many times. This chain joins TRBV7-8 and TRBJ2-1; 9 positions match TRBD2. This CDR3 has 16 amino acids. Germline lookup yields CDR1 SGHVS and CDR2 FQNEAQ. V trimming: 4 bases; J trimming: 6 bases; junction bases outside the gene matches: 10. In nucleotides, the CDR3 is TGTGCCAGCAGCTCAAGGGGACTAGCTCGATCCAATGAGCAGTTCTTC. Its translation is CASSSRGLARSNEQFF.

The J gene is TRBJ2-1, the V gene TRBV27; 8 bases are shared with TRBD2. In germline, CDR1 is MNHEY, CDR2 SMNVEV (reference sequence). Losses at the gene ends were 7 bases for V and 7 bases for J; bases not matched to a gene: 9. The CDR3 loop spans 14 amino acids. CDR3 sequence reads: CASTVGRATNEQFF. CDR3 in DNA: TGTGCCAGCACCGTCGGGAGGGCCACGAATGAGCAGTTCTTC.

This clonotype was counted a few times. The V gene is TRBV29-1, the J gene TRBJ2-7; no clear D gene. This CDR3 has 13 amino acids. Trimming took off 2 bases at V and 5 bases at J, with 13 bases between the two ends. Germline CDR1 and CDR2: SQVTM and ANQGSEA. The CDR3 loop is CSVELVGSHEQYF. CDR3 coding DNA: TGCAGCGTTGAATTGGTAGGGTCCCACGAGCAGTACTTC.

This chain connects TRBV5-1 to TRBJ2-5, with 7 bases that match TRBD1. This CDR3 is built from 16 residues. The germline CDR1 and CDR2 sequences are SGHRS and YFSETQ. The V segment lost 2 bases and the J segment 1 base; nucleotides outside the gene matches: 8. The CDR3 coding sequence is TGCGCCAGCAGCTTTAACCTACAGGGGCGCCAAGAGACCCAGTACTTC. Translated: CASSFNLQGRQETQYF.

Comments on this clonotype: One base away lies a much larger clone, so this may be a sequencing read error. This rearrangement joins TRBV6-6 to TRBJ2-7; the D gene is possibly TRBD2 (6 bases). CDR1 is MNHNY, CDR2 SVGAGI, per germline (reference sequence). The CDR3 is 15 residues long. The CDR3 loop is CDSRRVRDGHYEQYF. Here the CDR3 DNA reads TGTGACAGCAGGAGAGTGCGGGACGGACATTACGAGCAGTACTTC.

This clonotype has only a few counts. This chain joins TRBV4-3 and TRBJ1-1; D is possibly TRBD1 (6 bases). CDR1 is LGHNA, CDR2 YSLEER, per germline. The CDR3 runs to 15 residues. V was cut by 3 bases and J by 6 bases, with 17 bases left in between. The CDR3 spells CASSQGQRGVPEAFF. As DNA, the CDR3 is TGCGCCAGCAGCCAGGGGCAAAGGGGGGTCCCTGAAGCTTTCTTT.

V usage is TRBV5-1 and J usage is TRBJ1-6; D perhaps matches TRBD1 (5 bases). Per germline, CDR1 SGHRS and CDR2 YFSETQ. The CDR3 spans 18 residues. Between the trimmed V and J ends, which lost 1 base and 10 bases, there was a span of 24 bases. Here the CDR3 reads CASSLRLFGQGGESPLHF. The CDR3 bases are TGCGCCAGCAGCTTGAGACTATTCGGGCAGGGAGGCGAATCACCCCTCCACTTT.

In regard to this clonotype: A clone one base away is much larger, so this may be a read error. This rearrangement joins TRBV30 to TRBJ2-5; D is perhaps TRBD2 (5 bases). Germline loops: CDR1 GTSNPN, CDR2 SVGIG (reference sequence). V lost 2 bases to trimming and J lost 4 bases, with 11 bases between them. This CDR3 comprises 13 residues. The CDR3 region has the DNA TGTGCCTGGAGTATACGACGGGGAGAGACCCAGTACTTC. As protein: CAWSIRRGETQYF.

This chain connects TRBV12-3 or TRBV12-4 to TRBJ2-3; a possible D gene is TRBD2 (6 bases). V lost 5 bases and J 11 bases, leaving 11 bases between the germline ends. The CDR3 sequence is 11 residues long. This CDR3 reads CASSGGSGQYF. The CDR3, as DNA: TGTGCCAGCAGTGGGGGGAGCGGGCAGTATTTT.

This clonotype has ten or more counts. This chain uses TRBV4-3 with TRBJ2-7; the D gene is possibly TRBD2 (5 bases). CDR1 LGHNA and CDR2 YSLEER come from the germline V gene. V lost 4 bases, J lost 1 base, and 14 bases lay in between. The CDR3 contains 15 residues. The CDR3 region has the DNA TGCGCCAGCAGCCTGGGGTTGAGCGGTTCCTACGAGCAGTACTTC. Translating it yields CASSLGLSGSYEQYF.

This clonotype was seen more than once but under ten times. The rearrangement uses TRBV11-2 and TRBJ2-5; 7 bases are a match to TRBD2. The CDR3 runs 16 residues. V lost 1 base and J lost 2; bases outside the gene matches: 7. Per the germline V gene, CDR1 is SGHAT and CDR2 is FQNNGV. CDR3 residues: CASSLGEGGRQETQYF. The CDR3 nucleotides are TGTGCCAGCAGCTTAGGGGAGGGAGGCAGACAAGAGACCCAGTACTTC.

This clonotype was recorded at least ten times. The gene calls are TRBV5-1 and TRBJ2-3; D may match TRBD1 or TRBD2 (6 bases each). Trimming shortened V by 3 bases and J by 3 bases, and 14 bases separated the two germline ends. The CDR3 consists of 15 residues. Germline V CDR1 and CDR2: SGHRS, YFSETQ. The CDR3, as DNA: TGCGCCAGCAGCTCGGGCAGGGGAGGTACAGATACGCAGTATTTT. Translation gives CASSSGRGGTDTQYF.

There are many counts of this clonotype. The DNA for the CDR3 is TGCAGTGCTAGTGAATCGACCGTCTACGAGCAGTACTTC. It encodes CSASESTVYEQYF. V is TRBV20-1 and J is TRBJ2-7; unclear D gene. Trimming took off 3 bases at V and 3 bases at J, with 12 bases between the two ends. CDR3 size: 13 residues. Per the germline V gene, CDR1 is DFQATT and CDR2 is SNEGSKA (reference sequence).

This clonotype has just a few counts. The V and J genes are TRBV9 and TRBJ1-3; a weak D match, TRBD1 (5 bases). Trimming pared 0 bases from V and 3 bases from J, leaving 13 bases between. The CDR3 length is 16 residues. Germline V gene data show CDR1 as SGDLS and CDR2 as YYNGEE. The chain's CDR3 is CASSVDLGGYGNTIYF. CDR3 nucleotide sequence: TGTGCCAGCAGCGTAGACCTCGGGGGATATGGAAACACCATATATTTT.

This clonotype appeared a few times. CDR3 DNA sequence: TGTGCCAGCAGTTACTCTGGGACAGCGCACACTGAAGCTTTCTTT. This sequence encodes CASSYSGTAHTEAFF. The gene calls are TRBV12-3 or TRBV12-4 and TRBJ1-1; 7 nucleotides match TRBD1. The junction had 8 bases not matched to a gene; V was cut back by 4 bases and J by 3 bases. This CDR3 comprises 15 residues.

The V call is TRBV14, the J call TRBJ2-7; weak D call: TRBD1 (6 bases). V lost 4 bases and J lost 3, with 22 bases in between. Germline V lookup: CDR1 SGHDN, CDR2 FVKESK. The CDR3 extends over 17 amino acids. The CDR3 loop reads CASSLIRIGGSHYEQYF. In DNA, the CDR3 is TGTGCCAGCAGCCTCATAAGGATAGGGGGTTCCCACTACGAGCAGTACTTC.

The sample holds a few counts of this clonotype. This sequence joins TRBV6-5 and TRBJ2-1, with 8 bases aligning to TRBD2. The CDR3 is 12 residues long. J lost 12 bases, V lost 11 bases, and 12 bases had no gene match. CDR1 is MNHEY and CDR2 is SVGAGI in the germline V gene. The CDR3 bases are TGTGCCTCATCCGGGGGGGGACGGTGGCAGTTCTTC. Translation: CASSGGGRWQFF.

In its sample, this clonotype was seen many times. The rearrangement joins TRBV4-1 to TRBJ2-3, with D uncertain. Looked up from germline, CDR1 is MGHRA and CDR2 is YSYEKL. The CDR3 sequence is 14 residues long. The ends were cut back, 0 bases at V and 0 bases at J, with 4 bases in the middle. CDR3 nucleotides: TGCGCCAGCAGCCAAGATCATAGCACAGATACGCAGTATTTT. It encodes CASSQDHSTDTQYF.